The 25 T cell receptor beta chains below were found in one sample sequenced in a study of cytomegalovirus exposure and HLA in healthy donors. Primers: 60 Vbeta forward and 13 Jbeta reverse. The table came from immunoSEQ multiplex PCR; TCRdb's copy has only in-frame clones and leaves some out. The table has 160,000 or so clones, roughly three quarters seen once. Material: PBMCs. The receptors were sampled from a woman between 40 and 50 years old in good health and CMV-seropositive.

The CDR3 is CASSVRGPLATEAFF. In nucleotides, the CDR3 is TGTGCCAGTAGTGTCAGGGGCCCTCTCGCCACTGAAGCTTTCTTT. The chain combines TRBV19 with TRBJ1-1, with a possible D match to TRBD1 (6 bases). Trimming left V 5 bases short and J 4 bases short, with 17 bases between. From germline, CDR1 is LNHDA and CDR2 SQIVND (reference sequence). CDR3 length: 15 residues.

This clone appeared a single time. The CDR3 region has the DNA TGTGCCAGCAGCTTAGGGCTCGGTGCCTACGAGCAGTACTTC. It encodes CASSLGLGAYEQYF. The chain carries TRBV7-3 and TRBJ2-7; D is unclear. Deletions cut 2 bases from V and 2 bases from J, with 10 bases between. This CDR3 comprises 14 residues. Germline V gives CDR1 SGHTA, CDR2 FQGTGA.

The rearrangement links TRBV6-1 to TRBJ1-6; perhaps TRBD1 as D (5 bases). There are 13 residues in the CDR3. Germline V gene sequence: CDR1 MNHNS, CDR2 SASEGT. The V gene lost 10 bases and the J gene lost 7 bases, with 14 bases spanning the gap. The CDR3 spells CAIRRGLNSPLHF. The CDR3 DNA reads as TGTGCCATTAGGAGGGGTTTAAATTCACCCCTCCACTTT.

The V call is TRBV7-3, the J call TRBJ2-5; D might be TRBD1 (5 bases). The V gene's germline CDR1 is SGHTA and CDR2 FQGTGA. V lost 5 bases and J lost 5, with 12 bases in between. The CDR3 covers 13 residues. CDR3 sequence (DNA): TGTGCCAGCAGCGGGTCGGCAGGGGAGACCCAGTACTTC. The encoded protein is CASSGSAGETQYF.

The chain joins TRBV18 to TRBJ2-1; 7 bases agree with TRBD1. V lost 4 bases, J lost 1 base, and 4 bases stayed unmatched. The germline V gene encodes CDR1 KGHSH and CDR2 LQKENI. The CDR3 contains 15 residues. For the CDR3, the DNA is TGTGCCAGCTCACAGGGGGCGCAATCCTACAATGAGCAGTTCTTC. Translating it yields CASSQGAQSYNEQFF. The entire variable domain, with the rest obtained from reference TRBV18 and TRBJ2-1, is as follows: NAGVMQNPRHLVRRRGQEARLRCSPMKGHSHVYWYRQLPEEGLKFMVYLQKENIIDESGMPKERFSAEFPKEGPSILRIQQVVRGDSAAYFCASSQGAQSYNEQFFGPGTRLTVL.

V and J are TRBV7-8 and TRBJ2-7; D possibly corresponds to TRBD2 (6 bases). CDR1 is SGHVS and CDR2 is FQNEAQ in the germline V gene. This CDR3 is 16 amino acids long. V lost 6 bases to trimming and J lost 3 bases, with 21 bases between them. CDR3 amino acids: CASRPVGGATNYEQYF. CDR3 nucleotide sequence: TGTGCCAGCAGGCCAGTGGGGGGTGCCACGAACTACGAGCAGTACTTC. Complete variable domain (other parts from reference TRBV7-8 and TRBJ2-7): GAGVSQSPRYKVAKRGQDVALRCDPISGHVSLFWYQQALGQGPEFLTYFQNEAQLDKSGLPSDRFFAERPEGSVSTLKIQRTQQEDSAVYLCASRPVGGATNYEQYFGPGTRLTVT.

V usage is TRBV9 and J usage is TRBJ2-1, with TRBD1 as a possible D gene (5 bases). The germline V gene encodes CDR1 SGDLS and CDR2 YYNGEE. The germline V and J ends were trimmed by 4 bases and 8 bases, with 13 bases remaining between them. This CDR3 is built from 13 residues. As DNA, the CDR3 is TGTGCCAGCAGCCTTAGACAGCTGGATGAGCAGTTCTTC. Translated, it gives CASSLRQLDEQFF.

The chain recombines TRBV4-3 with TRBJ1-1; 9 bases match TRBD1. The CDR3 is 16 residues long. V trimming: 4 bases; J trimming: 0 bases; junction bases outside the gene matches: 6. Germline lookup yields CDR1 LGHNA and CDR2 YSLEER. The CDR3 DNA reads TGCGCCAGCAGCCCCCGGGGGACAGGGCTGAACACTGAAGCTTTCTTT. Residues: CASSPRGTGLNTEAFF.

V gene TRBV6-1 combines with J gene TRBJ2-7, with 7 bases aligning to TRBD1. From germline, CDR1 is MNHNS and CDR2 SASEGT. The CDR3 extends over 14 amino acids. V trimming: 6 bases; J trimming: 4 bases; junction bases outside the gene matches: 9. The CDR3 DNA is TGTGCCAGCAGGGCCCGGGACAGCGAGTACGAGCAGTACTTC. It codes for CASRARDSEYEQYF.

As concerns this clone: One junction end disagrees with the germline gene, perhaps due to a read error. The chain couples TRBV7-9 to TRBJ2-7; no clear D. CDR3 length: 13 residues. The germline V gene encodes CDR1 SEHNR and CDR2 FQNEAQ (reference sequence). The CDR3 loop is CSSSPPESYEQYF. The CDR3 DNA reads as TGTTCCAGCAGCCCCCCGGAGAGCTACGAGCAGTACTTC.

The chain has TRBV11-1 and TRBJ2-3, with 7 bases aligning to TRBD1. Trimming removed 4 bases from V and 0 bases from J; junction bases left unmatched: 10. Per germline, CDR1 SGHAT and CDR2 FQDESV (reference sequence). The CDR3 contains 17 residues. The CDR3, as DNA: TGTGCCAGCAGCTCCGACAACAGGGGATTAAGCACAGATACGCAGTATTTT. This encodes CASSSDNRGLSTDTQYF.

The V gene is TRBV6-5, the J gene TRBJ2-2; the D gene is possibly TRBD1 (6 bases). Germline assignment: CDR1 MNHEY and CDR2 SVGAGI. The CDR3 loop spans 16 amino acids. The V end was cut by 2 bases, the J end by 6 bases, with 16 bases between. CDR3 region: CASSYIVGAGPGELFF. CDR3 nucleotide sequence: TGTGCCAGCAGTTACATAGTGGGGGCGGGTCCCGGGGAGCTGTTTTTT.

This clone was seen once. V usage is TRBV28 and J usage is TRBJ2-6, with 15 bases identical to TRBD2. The germline CDR1 and CDR2 sequences are MDHEN and SYDVKM. The CDR3 totals 17 residues. V lost 6 bases and J lost 4; bases outside the gene matches: 4. CDR3 loop: CASRRTSGGGGANVLTF. The CDR3, as DNA: TGTGCCAGCAGGAGGACTAGCGGGGGGGGCGGGGCCAACGTCCTGACTTTC.

The chain uses TRBV4-2 and TRBJ2-1, with 8 nucleotides matching TRBD2. The CDR3 runs 16 residues. CDR1 and CDR2 from the germline V gene are LGHNA and YNFKEQ. Trimming took 0 bases from V and 7 from J; bases not matched to a gene: 8. The CDR3 DNA is TGTGCCAGCAGCCAAGAGGTCCGGGGGGGCCGTAATGAGCAGTTCTTC. Its protein product is CASSQEVRGGRNEQFF.

J is TRBJ1-2 and V is TRBV19, with D tentatively TRBD1 (5 bases). The length of the CDR3 is 15 residues. V was pared by 9 bases and J by 1 base, with 18 bases between. CDR1 and CDR2 from the germline V gene are LNHDA and SQIVND (reference sequence). Here the CDR3 DNA reads TGTGCCAGCCAGACCGGAGGGGTGAATAACTATGGCTACACCTTC. It codes for CASQTGGVNNYGYTF.

The chain employs TRBV28 and TRBJ2-2; TRBD2 aligns across 8 bases. The CDR3 is 15 residues long. Germline V gives CDR1 MDHEN, CDR2 SYDVKM. V lost 3 bases, J lost 4 bases, and 4 bases stayed unmatched. This CDR3 is CASSFQRGFTGELFF. CDR3 nucleotide sequence: TGTGCCAGCAGTTTCCAGCGGGGGTTCACCGGGGAGCTGTTTTTT.

This clone was seen a few times. The chain links TRBV30 to TRBJ2-1, with 13 positions matching TRBD2. CDR1 is GTSNPN, CDR2 SVGIG, per germline (reference sequence). The trim removed 6 bases at V and 4 bases at J, leaving 3 bases unmatched. CDR3 size: 14 residues. In nucleotides, the CDR3 is TGTGCCTGTACTAGCGGGGGGGATTACAATGAGCAGTTCTTC. It codes for CACTSGGDYNEQFF. The full variable domain, completed using reference TRBV30 and TRBJ2-1, is SQTIHQWPATLVQPVGSPLSLECTVEGTSNPNLYWYRQAAGRGLQLLFYSVGIGQISSEVPQNLSASRPQDRQFILSSKKLLLSDSGFYLCACTSGGDYNEQFFGPGTRLTVL.

This clone appeared a single time. The chain recombines TRBV30 with TRBJ1-2; possible D gene TRBD1, 5 bases. Germline V gene data show CDR1 as GTSNPN and CDR2 as SVGIG (reference sequence). This CDR3 is 9 amino acids long. V lost 6 bases, J lost 6 bases, and 5 bases lay in between. The CDR3 reads CACRDGYTF. Written as DNA, the CDR3 is TGTGCCTGCAGGGATGGCTACACCTTC.

The chain combines TRBV5-6 with TRBJ2-3; D is perhaps TRBD2 (6 bases). Germline-derived CDR1 and CDR2 are SGHDT and YYEEEE. This CDR3 has 15 amino acids. Trimming shortened V by 4 bases and J by 1 base, and 13 bases separated the two germline ends. Here the CDR3 reads CASSPSAGRTDTQYF. The CDR3 DNA follows: TGTGCCAGCAGCCCAAGCGCGGGGCGCACAGATACGCAGTATTTT.

This clone was picked up a small number of times. The J gene is TRBJ2-3, the V gene TRBV7-3, with 7 bases matching TRBD1. This CDR3 has 17 amino acids. The ends lost 5 bases at V and 0 bases at J; junction bases unmatched: 11. In germline, CDR1 is SGHTA, CDR2 FQGTGA. The CDR3 is CASSILWTGTSTDTQYF. CDR3 sequence (DNA): TGTGCCAGCAGCATACTTTGGACAGGAACTAGCACAGATACGCAGTATTTT.

The V and J genes are TRBV7-3 and TRBJ2-2; 11 nucleotides align to TRBD2. Germline assignment: CDR1 SGHTA and CDR2 FQGTGA. The CDR3 length is 17 residues. V lost 4 bases, J lost 6 bases, and 10 bases stayed unmatched. This CDR3 is CASSSQLAGGPSGELFF. The DNA for the CDR3 is TGTGCCAGCAGCTCCCAATTAGCGGGGGGGCCCTCCGGGGAGCTGTTTTTT.

The CDR3 DNA reads as TGCGCCAGCAGCGGGGCCGACTGGACAGATACGCAGTATTTT. Protein product: CASSGADWTDTQYF. The chain combines TRBV5-1 with TRBJ2-3, with D possibly matching TRBD1 (5 bases). The CDR3 extends over 14 amino acids. Trimming left V 4 bases short and J 3 bases short, with 12 bases between. CDR1 and CDR2 from the germline V gene are SGHRS and YFSETQ.

This clone was observed a few times. The chain joins TRBV28 to TRBJ2-3, with D tentatively TRBD2 (6 bases). With 6 bases removed from V and 6 bases from J, the gap between germline ends came to 16 bases. Per the germline V gene, CDR1 is MDHEN and CDR2 is SYDVKM. CDR3 length: 14 amino acids. CDR3 region: CASRVGGVLDTQYF. The CDR3 bases are TGTGCCAGCAGAGTTGGCGGGGTCCTGGATACGCAGTATTTT.

This clone came up once. The V call is TRBV6-5, the J call TRBJ1-2; D is possibly TRBD1 (6 bases). Germline V lookup: CDR1 MNHEY, CDR2 SVGAGI. Trimming left V 6 bases short and J 0 bases short, with 11 bases between. The CDR3 has 14 residues. In nucleotides, the CDR3 is TGTGCCAGCAGACAGGACAGATCTAACTATGGCTACACCTTC. Amino acids: CASRQDRSNYGYTF.

The J gene is TRBJ2-5, the V gene TRBV28; 7 bases line up with TRBD1. This CDR3 has 14 residues. V lost 4 bases and J lost 4; bases outside the gene matches: 6. Germline-derived CDR1 and CDR2 are MDHEN and SYDVKM. The chain's CDR3 is CASSWDSARETQYF. DNA for the CDR3: TGTGCCAGCAGTTGGGACAGCGCCCGAGAGACCCAGTACTTC.